The 25 T cell receptor beta chains below were found in one sample sequenced in a study of CD8+ T cells in alopecia areata. Reverse transcription of extracted RNA yielded cDNA, which provided the sequencing template. Generated by immunoSEQ multiplex PCR, the TCRdb table keeps only in-frame clones and is missing some. The data show 270,000 or so clones, 58% seen once. Treatment here: oral pan-JAK inhibitor, 5-10 mg twice daily. The material was CD4+ T cells sorted from blood, obtained at week 24, from a patient treated with tofacitinib. The receptors were sampled from a human donor with alopecia areata.

There are a few counts of this clone. This chain uses TRBV4-1 with TRBJ2-5; perhaps TRBD2 as D (6 bases). CDR1 and CDR2 from the germline V gene are MGHRA and YSYEKL. The CDR3 spans 11 residues. Trimming took off 6 bases at V and 5 bases at J, with 7 bases between the two ends. The CDR3 region has the DNA TGCGCCAGCAGACGGGGGGAGACCCAGTACTTC. It yields the protein CASRRGETQYF.

This clone has only one observation. The chain carries TRBV4-3 and TRBJ1-4, with D tentatively TRBD1 (6 bases). The germline CDR1 and CDR2 sequences are LGHNA and YSLEER. Trimming removed 4 bases from V and 0 bases from J, with 21 bases in between. This CDR3 comprises 19 residues. This chain's CDR3 is CASSPGPLQGTSTNEKLFF. As DNA, the CDR3 is TGCGCCAGCAGCCCAGGGCCTTTACAGGGTACATCAACTAATGAAAAACTGTTTTTT.

DNA of the CDR3: TGTGCCATCGGGACAGATAATTCACCCCTCCACTTT. It is translated as CAIGTDNSPLHF. The chain employs TRBV10-3 and TRBJ1-6, with 7 bases lining up with TRBD1. Looked up from germline, CDR1 is ENHRY and CDR2 is SYGVKD. This CDR3 is built from 12 residues. J gave up 5 bases and V 8 bases, and 0 bases lay outside the gene matches.

The chain joins TRBV6-5 to TRBJ2-7, with D hard to call. Trimming stripped 0 bases from V and 3 bases from J, with 12 bases between. CDR1 is MNHEY, CDR2 SVGAGI, per germline. This CDR3 is 15 amino acids long. CDR3: CASSYSPHLSYEQYF. The CDR3 DNA reads TGTGCCAGCAGTTACTCCCCCCACCTTAGCTACGAGCAGTACTTC.

V and J are TRBV13 and TRBJ2-2; D is possibly TRBD2 (6 bases). Germline CDR1 and CDR2: PRHDT and FYEKMQ (reference sequence). This CDR3 comprises 16 residues. Trimming took 6 bases from V and 2 from J, leaving 16 bases between them. The chain's CDR3 is CASRLSIADNTGELFF. The CDR3 coding sequence is TGTGCCAGCAGGTTATCCATAGCGGATAACACCGGGGAGCTGTTTTTT. The full variable domain, completed using reference TRBV13 and TRBJ2-2, is AAGVIQSPRHLIKEKRETATLKCYPIPRHDTVYWYQQGPGQDPQFLISFYEKMQSDKGSIPDRFSAQQFSDYHSELNMSSLELGDSALYFCASRLSIADNTGELFFGEGSRLTVL.

This rearrangement joins TRBV15 to TRBJ1-5; D might be TRBD1 (6 bases). The CDR3 covers 13 residues. Trimming left V 5 bases short and J 7 bases short, with 12 bases between. The germline gives CDR1 LNHNV, CDR2 YYDKDF (reference sequence). CDR3 DNA: TGTGCCACCAGCCAGGGGCTGGAGCAGCCCCAGCATTTT. Residues: CATSQGLEQPQHF.

This clone has a handful of counts. The chain has TRBV28 and TRBJ2-6; D ambiguous. The germline gives CDR1 MDHEN, CDR2 SYDVKM. V lost 5 bases and J lost 3, with 8 bases in between. The CDR3 is 14 residues long. The CDR3 coding sequence is TGTGCCAGCAGTATCCCCTATGGGGCCAACGTCCTGACTTTC. Translated, it gives CASSIPYGANVLTF.

This chain links TRBV5-1 with TRBJ2-1; 9 bases are shared with TRBD2. Germline trimming cut 0 bases from V and 5 bases from J; bases unmatched to any gene: 3. The germline V gene encodes CDR1 SGHRS and CDR2 YFSETQ. The CDR3 extends over 15 amino acids. The CDR3 loop is CASSLGGGAHNEQFF. In nucleotides, the CDR3 is TGCGCCAGCAGCTTGGGCGGGGGGGCCCACAATGAGCAGTTCTTC.

This clone was found a few times. This rearrangement joins TRBV13 to TRBJ1-1; D possibly corresponds to TRBD1 (5 bases). V was clipped by 5 bases and J by 2 bases, with 9 bases between them. There are 13 residues in the CDR3. Germline CDR1 PRHDT, CDR2 FYEKMQ (reference sequence). CDR3 DNA sequence: TGTGCCAGCAGCGTGGACATTAACACTGAAGCTTTCTTT. It yields the protein CASSVDINTEAFF. Variable domain in full (rest from reference TRBV13 and TRBJ1-1): AAGVIQSPRHLIKEKRETATLKCYPIPRHDTVYWYQQGPGQDPQFLISFYEKMQSDKGSIPDRFSAQQFSDYHSELNMSSLELGDSALYFCASSVDINTEAFFGQGTRLTVV.

The chain carries TRBV30 and TRBJ2-7; the D gene is possibly TRBD1 (6 bases). This CDR3 spans 12 amino acids. The V end lost 4 bases, the J end lost 6 bases, and 13 bases lay between the germline ends. Germline V gives CDR1 GTSNPN, CDR2 SVGIG (reference sequence). DNA of the CDR3: TGTGCCTGGACAGGGGATGGTTTCGAGCAGTACTTC. Its translation is CAWTGDGFEQYF. Filled out from reference TRBV30 and TRBJ2-7, the complete variable domain reads SQTIHQWPATLVQPVGSPLSLECTVEGTSNPNLYWYRQAAGRGLQLLFYSVGIGQISSEVPQNLSASRPQDRQFILSSKKLLLSDSGFYLCAWTGDGFEQYFGPGTRLTVT.

This clone is a singleton in its sample. This sequence joins TRBV6-5 and TRBJ1-5; 9 nucleotides match TRBD1. V was pared by 6 bases and J by 7 bases, with 10 bases of the junction left unmatched. The length of the CDR3 is 15 residues. Germline V lookup: CDR1 MNHEY, CDR2 SVGAGI. CDR3 protein: CASRPGQGRGQPQHF. The CDR3 DNA reads as TGTGCCAGCAGGCCGGGACAGGGTCGAGGACAGCCCCAGCATTTT.

This chain joins TRBV30 and TRBJ2-7; D might be TRBD2 (6 bases). Germline CDR1 GTSNPN, CDR2 SVGIG (reference sequence). The CDR3 spans 14 residues. The V end lost 5 bases, the J end lost 0 bases, and 14 bases lay between the germline ends. The CDR3 nucleotides read TGTGCCTGGGGGGACTTCGATAGCTCCTACGAGCAGTACTTC. Encoded protein: CAWGDFDSSYEQYF.

The rearrangement links TRBV4-1 to TRBJ1-2; D possibly corresponds to TRBD1 (6 bases). The CDR3 sequence is 18 residues long. With 1 base removed from V and 0 bases from J, the gap between germline ends came to 18 bases. The germline V gene encodes CDR1 MGHRA and CDR2 YSYEKL. The CDR3 is CASSQGARGPSSNYGYTF. The CDR3 bases are TGCGCCAGCAGCCAAGGGGCTCGGGGGCCCTCCTCTAACTATGGCTACACCTTC.

The chain employs TRBV2 and TRBJ2-2; 9 positions match TRBD1. The trim removed 11 bases at V and 4 bases at J, leaving 5 bases unmatched. CDR1 is SNHLY and CDR2 is FYNNEI in the germline V gene. The CDR3 sequence is 13 residues long. The CDR3 DNA reads as TGTGCCGGCCGGGACAGGGCCACCGGGGAGCTGTTTTTT. As protein: CAGRDRATGELFF.

The CDR3 reads CASSSGQTYNEQFF. The CDR3 coding sequence is TGTGCCAGCAGTAGCGGACAGACCTACAATGAGCAGTTCTTC. This rearrangement joins TRBV28 to TRBJ2-1; the D gene is possibly TRBD1 (6 bases). This CDR3 region has 14 residues. CDR1 MDHEN and CDR2 SYDVKM come from the germline V gene. Trimming took 5 bases from V and 2 from J, leaving 10 bases between them.

The chain employs TRBV30 and TRBJ2-7; TRBD2 matches at 7 bases. This CDR3 contains 13 residues. Germline trimming cut 5 bases from V and 3 bases from J; bases unmatched to any gene: 7. Germline values: CDR1 GTSNPN, CDR2 SVGIG (reference sequence). The CDR3 DNA reads as TGTGCCTGGGCTCGGGGCGGGGGCTACGAGCAGTACTTC. This gives the protein CAWARGGGYEQYF.

V gene TRBV28 combines with J gene TRBJ1-1; 7 bases agree with TRBD1. Germline values: CDR1 MDHEN, CDR2 SYDVKM. The trim removed 6 bases at V and 3 bases at J, leaving 7 bases unmatched. The CDR3 runs to 14 residues. Here the CDR3 reads CASSSGDRDTEAFF. As DNA, the CDR3 is TGTGCCAGCAGCTCCGGGGACAGAGACACTGAAGCTTTCTTT.

The chain uses TRBV7-9 and TRBJ1-5, with D possibly being TRBD1 (6 bases). The CDR3 covers 15 residues. V was clipped by 5 bases and J by 2 bases, with 13 bases between them. Germline CDR1 and CDR2: SEHNR and FQNEAQ (reference sequence). The CDR3 loop is CASSIQGGGNQPQHF. CDR3 coding DNA: TGTGCCAGCAGCATACAGGGAGGTGGCAATCAGCCCCAGCATTTT.

J is TRBJ2-7 and V is TRBV7-2; the match to TRBD1 covers 8 bases. J was trimmed by 3 bases and V by 5 bases; bases with no gene match: 6. The CDR3 is 14 residues long. Per the germline V gene, CDR1 is SGHTA and CDR2 is FQGNSA. The CDR3, as DNA: TGTGCCAGCAGCCGACAGGGGTCGGACTACGAGCAGTACTTC. Protein sequence: CASSRQGSDYEQYF.

V gene TRBV10-3 combines with J gene TRBJ2-4; D is unclear. V was clipped by 4 bases and J by 2 bases, with 9 bases between them. This CDR3 is 14 amino acids long. The germline CDR1 and CDR2 sequences are ENHRY and SYGVKD. The CDR3 here is CAISGIGTKNIQYF. The CDR3 DNA follows: TGTGCCATCAGTGGAATAGGGACCAAAAACATTCAGTACTTC.

This clone was seen more than once but under ten times. The same CDR3 also results from other DNA sequences found in this sample. The gene calls are TRBV25-1 and TRBJ2-3; D gene unclear. Deletions cut 7 bases from V and 3 bases from J, with 8 bases between. The CDR3 is 12 residues long. CDR1 is MGHDK and CDR2 is SYGVNS in the germline V gene. DNA for the CDR3: TGTGCCAGCAATAAAGGGACAGATACGCAGTATTTT. Amino acids: CASNKGTDTQYF.

The chain links TRBV10-3 to TRBJ2-5; perhaps D is TRBD1 or TRBD2 (5 bases each). CDR1 ENHRY and CDR2 SYGVKD come from the germline V gene. The germline V and J ends were trimmed by 11 bases and 3 bases, with 10 bases remaining between them. The CDR3 loop spans 11 amino acids. CDR3 region: CAAQGEETQYF. CDR3 sequence (DNA): TGTGCCGCCCAGGGAGAAGAGACCCAGTACTTC.

The V gene is TRBV6-6, the J gene TRBJ1-5, with a weak D call TRBD1 (6 bases). This CDR3 contains 13 residues. Germline loops: CDR1 MNHNY, CDR2 SVGAGI (reference sequence). The V end lost 7 bases, the J end lost 7 bases, and 14 bases lay between the germline ends. The CDR3 nucleotides are TGTGCCAGCACCCGACAGGCTGAACAGCCCCAGCATTTT. Residues: CASTRQAEQPQHF.

This clone has a handful of counts. The chain is built from TRBV5-7 and TRBJ1-4, with D uncertain. TRBV5-7 counts as an open reading frame of uncertain function. Between the trimmed V and J ends, which lost 2 bases and 5 bases, there was a span of 13 bases. The CDR3 loop spans 15 amino acids. In nucleotides, the CDR3 is TGTGCCAGCAGCTTACGAGACCTGGGAAATGAAAAACTGTTTTTT. Its translation: CASSLRDLGNEKLFF.

This chain joins TRBV19 and TRBJ2-7, with TRBD1 matching over 9 bases. The trim removed 0 bases at V and 2 bases at J, leaving 11 bases unmatched. The CDR3 is made up of 18 amino acids. Germline V gene lookup returns CDR1 LNHDA and CDR2 SQIVND (reference sequence). The CDR3 protein is CASSIDRARDRAPYEQYF. The CDR3 bases are TGTGCCAGTAGTATAGATCGGGCCCGGGACAGGGCGCCCTACGAGCAGTACTTC.